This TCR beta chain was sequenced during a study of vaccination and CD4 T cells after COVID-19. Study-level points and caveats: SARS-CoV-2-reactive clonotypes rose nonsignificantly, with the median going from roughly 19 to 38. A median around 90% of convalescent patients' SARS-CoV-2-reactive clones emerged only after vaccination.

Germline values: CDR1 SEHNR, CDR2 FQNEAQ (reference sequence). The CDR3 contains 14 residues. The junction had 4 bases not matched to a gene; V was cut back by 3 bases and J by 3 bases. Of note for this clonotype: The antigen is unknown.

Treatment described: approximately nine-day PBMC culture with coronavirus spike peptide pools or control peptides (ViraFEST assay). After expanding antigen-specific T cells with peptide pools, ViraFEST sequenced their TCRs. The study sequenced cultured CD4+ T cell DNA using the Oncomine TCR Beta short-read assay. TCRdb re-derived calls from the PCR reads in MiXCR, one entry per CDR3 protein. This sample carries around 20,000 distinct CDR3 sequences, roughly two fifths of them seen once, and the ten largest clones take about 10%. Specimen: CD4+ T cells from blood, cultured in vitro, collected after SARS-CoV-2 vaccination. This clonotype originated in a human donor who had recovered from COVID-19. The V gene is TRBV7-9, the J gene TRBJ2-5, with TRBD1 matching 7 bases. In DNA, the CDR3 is TGTGCCAGCAGCTTTGACAGGGTCGAAGAGACCCAGTACTTC. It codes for CASSFDRVEETQYF.